The entry that follows covers one T cell receptor (beta chain) sequence. Its antigen remains unidentified. No per-base quality is available; no much larger clone lies one base away. This specimen comes from a study of blood T cell repertoires in COVID-19 (dated by TCRdb to 2020 to 2021). Describing the broader study: Samples from collaborators originated in the United States, Italy and Spain and spanned both the acute and convalescent phases of COVID-19. The prospective study material was composed of cDNA or gDNA derived from T cells, B-cell-depleted T cells, or PBMCs. Subjects who had been exposed to COVID-19, were actively infected with it, or had recovered from it provided the deeply sampled blood TCRbeta repertoires that made up the dataset. The repertoires were made available in a free public database intended to serve as a resource for research on the immune response to SARS-CoV-2. The samples were drawn from two sources: the first 160 participants of the ongoing ImmuneRACE study, and 950 to 1,500 subjects contributed by 6 global collaborators. The sample metadata nearly always contained a de-identified subject ID, COVID-19 status, age in years and sex. Where available, HLA class I and class II types were taken from metadata supplied by the sample provider and were not determined by assay-based typing. Findings and caveats that apply to the study as a whole: The amount of clinical and demographic metadata varied by source and participant and was provided uncurated.

Whole blood was collected in K2EDTA tubes by collaborating institutions according to the institutions' own protocols. For TCRbeta analysis, collaborators shipped samples as frozen whole blood, isolated PBMCs, or DNA extracted from either of those sample types. TCRbeta CDR3 regions were amplified from genomic DNA by means of the immunoSEQ Assay, a bias-controlled multiplex PCR. On the study's bioinformatics: Nucleated cell counts per sample were estimated from amplification of reference gene primers within the assay. To quantify the absolute abundance of each unique TCRbeta CDR3 rearrangement, sequence reads were collapsed and filtered. For each sample, productive Simpson clonality was calculated by taking the square root of Simpson's diversity index across productive rearrangements. In its TCRdb copy, this immuneACCESS table keeps in-frame sequences only and misses some clones. Where compared with another copy, unresolved V genes explain less than half of these, and the others have no known cause. Clonal size and the V and J genes are those of that table, whereas D and trimming came from the DNA. The sample profile shows some 260,000 clones; 82% of them were found once. Clones ranked in the top ten supply approximately 5% of the sample.

The germline V gene (reference sequence) specifies MNHEY as CDR1 and SMNVEV as CDR2. V is cut by 6 bases and J by 13 bases, and the space between the germline ends is 19 bases. CDR3 length: 12 amino acids, cysteine to phenylalanine. The retained sequence is limited to the CDR3, 36 bases, with the frame set at the first base. The chain couples TRBV27 to TRBJ2-7; a tentative D call is TRBD1 (6 bases match). The specimen sequenced was peripheral blood. The TCR was taken from a woman of 80 years or more with active or convalescent COVID-19. The CDR3 is CASRFSDSTYYF. The bases are TGTGCCAGCAGGTTCTCGGACAGCACCTATTACTTC.